The rows below give T cell receptor beta chains drawn from one sample of a study of cytomegalovirus exposure and HLA in healthy donors. Sequencing used immunoSEQ multiplex PCR; TCRdb keeps in-frame clones, though not all of them. The sample consists of some 57,000 clones, 65% to 75% of them appearing once. The source material was PBMCs. These receptor sequences come from a woman in her thirties in good health and CMV-seronegative. Both conserved end residues are part of each CDR3. The order of the fields is V gene, clone size, J gene, D gene, CDR3 protein, CDR3 DNA. The D gene is left open where the match is weak. Rows give clone size only sometimes, using once, few, many, or a class for an expanded clone.

V gene: TRBV27; clone size: .; J gene: TRBJ1-1; D gene: .; CDR3 protein: CASSFAGPNTEAFF; CDR3 DNA: TGTGCCAGCAGTTTTGCAGGGCCGAACACTGAAGCTTTCTTT
V gene: TRBV27; clone size: .; J gene: TRBJ2-3; D gene: .; CDR3 protein: CASSFGAGLTDTQYF; CDR3 DNA: TGTGCCAGCAGTTTTGGGGCGGGGCTCACAGATACGCAGTATTTT
V gene: TRBV5-1; clone size: .; J gene: TRBJ2-1; D gene: TRBD2; CDR3 protein: CASSLTSDSYNEQFF; CDR3 DNA: TGCGCCAGTTCACTCACTAGCGACTCCTACAATGAGCAGTTCTTC
V gene: TRBV7-9; clone size: .; J gene: TRBJ1-1; D gene: TRBD1; CDR3 protein: CASSLTTGENTEAFF; CDR3 DNA: TGTGCCAGCAGCTTAACTACAGGGGAGAACACTGAAGCTTTCTTT
V gene: TRBV6-1; clone size: .; J gene: TRBJ2-2; D gene: TRBD1; CDR3 protein: CASSSQGANTGELFF; CDR3 DNA: TGTGCCAGCTCTTCCCAGGGGGCGAACACCGGGGAGCTGTTTTTT
V gene: TRBV4-3; clone size: .; J gene: TRBJ2-5; D gene: TRBD1; CDR3 protein: CASSITGGWGQETQYF; CDR3 DNA: TGCGCCAGCAGTATTACAGGGGGCTGGGGTCAAGAGACCCAGTACTTC
V gene: TRBV18; clone size: .; J gene: TRBJ2-1; D gene: TRBD1; CDR3 protein: CASSRTGGNEQFF; CDR3 DNA: TGTGCCAGCTCACGGACAGGCGGCAATGAGCAGTTCTTC
V gene: TRBV6-5; clone size: .; J gene: TRBJ2-2; D gene: TRBD1; CDR3 protein: CASSLHRTGTGELFF; CDR3 DNA: TGTGCCAGCAGTCTTCACCGGACAGGCACCGGGGAGCTGTTTTTT
V gene: TRBV5-1; clone size: few; J gene: TRBJ2-3; D gene: .; CDR3 protein: CASRQRTAGDTQYF; CDR3 DNA: TGCGCCAGCAGACAACGGACAGCCGGGGATACGCAGTATTTT
V gene: TRBV19; clone size: .; J gene: TRBJ1-2; D gene: .; CDR3 protein: CASSIGVNRPGLNGYTF; CDR3 DNA: TGTGCCAGTAGTATCGGGGTTAACAGACCCGGCTTGAATGGCTACACCTTC
V gene: TRBV6-5; clone size: .; J gene: TRBJ1-1; D gene: .; CDR3 protein: CASRLNTEAFF; CDR3 DNA: TGTGCCAGCCGGTTGAACACTGAAGCTTTCTTT
V gene: TRBV14; clone size: .; J gene: TRBJ2-6; D gene: TRBD1; CDR3 protein: CASSHRLQGEVLTF; CDR3 DNA: TGTGCCAGCAGCCATAGGCTTCAGGGGGAGGTCCTGACTTTC
V gene: TRBV10-2; clone size: .; J gene: TRBJ1-2; D gene: .; CDR3 protein: CASTAQELYGYTF; CDR3 DNA: TGCGCCAGCACCGCTCAGGAATTATACGGCTACACCTTC
V gene: TRBV9; clone size: .; J gene: TRBJ2-7; D gene: .; CDR3 protein: CASSPEGGRSYEQYF; CDR3 DNA: TGTGCCAGCAGCCCCGAGGGGGGGCGGTCCTACGAGCAGTACTTC
V gene: TRBV6-4; clone size: .; J gene: TRBJ2-3; D gene: .; CDR3 protein: CASSYRGRVTDTQYF; CDR3 DNA: TGTGCCAGCTCATATAGGGGGAGGGTCACAGATACGCAGTATTTT
V gene: TRBV19; clone size: few; J gene: TRBJ1-5; D gene: .; CDR3 protein: CASSIGGAANQPQHF; CDR3 DNA: TGTGCCAGTAGTATAGGTGGGGCAGCTAATCAGCCCCAGCATTTT
V gene: TRBV27; clone size: .; J gene: TRBJ2-7; D gene: .; CDR3 protein: CASSLQTGELYEQYF; CDR3 DNA: TGTGCCAGCAGTTTACAAACAGGAGAACTCTACGAGCAGTACTTC
V gene: TRBV7-8; clone size: .; J gene: TRBJ1-5; D gene: .; CDR3 protein: CASCRGTGSNQPQHF; CDR3 DNA: TGTGCCAGCTGCCGGGGGACGGGAAGCAATCAGCCCCAGCATTTT
V gene: TRBV9; clone size: .; J gene: TRBJ1-1; D gene: .; CDR3 protein: CASSVTGLNTEAFF; CDR3 DNA: TGTGCCAGCAGCGTTACAGGGCTGAACACTGAAGCTTTCTTT
V gene: TRBV11-3; clone size: many; J gene: TRBJ2-1; D gene: .; CDR3 protein: CASSLGQNNEQFF; CDR3 DNA: TGTGCCAGCAGCCTGGGGCAGAACAATGAGCAGTTCTTC
V gene: TRBV2; clone size: once; J gene: TRBJ1-4; D gene: TRBD1; CDR3 protein: CASSERGQTNEKLFF; CDR3 DNA: TGTGCCAGCAGTGAACGGGGACAGACTAATGAAAAACTGTTTTTT
V gene: TRBV5-6; clone size: .; J gene: TRBJ2-1; D gene: .; CDR3 protein: CASSPVGLKQTNEQFF; CDR3 DNA: TGTGCCAGCAGCCCGGTGGGACTTAAACAAACCAATGAGCAGTTCTTC
V gene: TRBV9; clone size: .; J gene: TRBJ2-2; D gene: .; CDR3 protein: CASSVGGGTGELFF; CDR3 DNA: TGTGCCAGCAGCGTAGGCGGAGGCACCGGGGAGCTGTTTTTT
V gene: TRBV15; clone size: .; J gene: TRBJ1-2; D gene: .; CDR3 protein: CATSRAIGGGYTF; CDR3 DNA: TGTGCCACCAGCAGAGCGATAGGCGGGGGCTACACCTTC
V gene: TRBV6-1; clone size: .; J gene: TRBJ2-5; D gene: .; CDR3 protein: CASSEIEQETQYF; CDR3 DNA: TGTGCCAGCAGTGAAATTGAGCAAGAGACCCAGTACTTC
V gene: TRBV27; clone size: .; J gene: TRBJ2-7; D gene: TRBD2; CDR3 protein: CASRQNMRGRREQYF; CDR3 DNA: TGTGCCAGCAGACAAAACATGCGCGGGAGACGTGAGCAGTACTTC
V gene: TRBV7-9; clone size: .; J gene: TRBJ1-1; D gene: .; CDR3 protein: CSSGRGVRGAFF; CDR3 DNA: TGTTCCAGCGGCCGCGGGGTTCGAGGAGCTTTCTTT
V gene: TRBV7-2; clone size: .; J gene: TRBJ2-3; D gene: TRBD2; CDR3 protein: CASSSLAGVLNTQYF; CDR3 DNA: TGTGCCAGCAGCTCACTAGCGGGAGTCCTAAATACGCAGTATTTT
V gene: TRBV4-1; clone size: .; J gene: TRBJ1-1; D gene: TRBD1; CDR3 protein: CASSQDLTQGGFATEAFF; CDR3 DNA: TGCGCCAGCAGCCAAGATTTAACTCAGGGGGGATTTGCTACTGAAGCTTTCTTT
V gene: TRBV27; clone size: .; J gene: TRBJ2-1; D gene: TRBD2; CDR3 protein: CASSSPRDYHEQFF; CDR3 DNA: TGTGCCAGCAGTTCCCCCCGGGACTATCATGAGCAGTTCTTC
V gene: TRBV7-9; clone size: few; J gene: TRBJ2-6; D gene: TRBD1; CDR3 protein: CASSSRQGSGANVLTF; CDR3 DNA: TGTGCCAGCAGCTCGAGACAGGGATCTGGGGCCAACGTCCTGACTTTC
V gene: TRBV9; clone size: .; J gene: TRBJ2-1; D gene: .; CDR3 protein: CASSVALRDTDNEQFF; CDR3 DNA: TGTGCCAGCAGCGTAGCCCTCCGGGACACAGACAATGAGCAGTTCTTC
V gene: TRBV5-4; clone size: .; J gene: TRBJ2-5; D gene: .; CDR3 protein: CASSLIYDGQETQYF; CDR3 DNA: TGTGCCAGCAGCCTTATTTACGACGGGCAAGAGACCCAGTACTTC
V gene: TRBV11-2; clone size: .; J gene: TRBJ2-3; D gene: TRBD1; CDR3 protein: CASSLPGQGSTDTQYF; CDR3 DNA: TGTGCCAGCAGCCTCCCGGGACAGGGGAGCACAGATACGCAGTATTTT
V gene: TRBV25-1; clone size: once; J gene: TRBJ2-1; D gene: TRBD2; CDR3 protein: CASRGLVTYNEQFF; CDR3 DNA: TGTGCCAGCAGAGGACTAGTCACTTACAATGAGCAGTTCTTC
V gene: TRBV28; clone size: few; J gene: TRBJ2-1; D gene: .; CDR3 protein: CASSLGHEQFF; CDR3 DNA: TGTGCCAGCAGTCTGGGGCATGAGCAGTTCTTC
V gene: TRBV19; clone size: .; J gene: TRBJ2-2; D gene: TRBD1; CDR3 protein: CASSMDRAGTGELFF; CDR3 DNA: TGTGCCAGTAGTATGGACAGGGCCGGGACCGGGGAGCTGTTTTTT
V gene: TRBV7-8; clone size: .; J gene: TRBJ2-2; D gene: TRBD1; CDR3 protein: CASSPWTGGTGELFF; CDR3 DNA: TGTGCCAGCAGCCCTTGGACAGGGGGCACCGGGGAGCTGTTTTTT
V gene: TRBV28; clone size: .; J gene: TRBJ2-7; D gene: TRBD1; CDR3 protein: CASSTDRETYEQYF; CDR3 DNA: TGTGCCAGCAGTACGGACAGGGAGACCTACGAGCAGTACTTC
V gene: TRBV11-1; clone size: .; J gene: TRBJ2-1; D gene: .; CDR3 protein: CASSSGSSSYNEQFF; CDR3 DNA: TGTGCCAGCAGCTCGGGATCCAGCTCCTACAATGAGCAGTTCTTC
V gene: TRBV2; clone size: .; J gene: TRBJ2-7; D gene: TRBD2; CDR3 protein: CANAAAGGTYEQYF; CDR3 DNA: TGTGCCAACGCAGCGGCGGGAGGGACCTACGAGCAGTACTTC
V gene: TRBV7-9; clone size: .; J gene: TRBJ2-7; D gene: .; CDR3 protein: CASSLPGSYEQYF; CDR3 DNA: TGTGCCAGCAGCTTGCCCGGTTCCTACGAGCAGTACTTC
V gene: TRBV27; clone size: .; J gene: TRBJ1-5; D gene: .; CDR3 protein: CASSSGYQPQHF; CDR3 DNA: TGTGCCAGCAGTTCCGGGTATCAGCCCCAGCATTTT
V gene: TRBV5-1; clone size: .; J gene: TRBJ2-1; D gene: TRBD2; CDR3 protein: CASSLETSGVDEQFF; CDR3 DNA: TGCGCCAGCAGCTTGGAAACTAGCGGGGTGGATGAGCAGTTCTTC
V gene: TRBV5-5; clone size: once; J gene: TRBJ2-7; D gene: TRBD2; CDR3 protein: CASSFSAGGAEQYF; CDR3 DNA: TGTGCCAGCAGCTTTAGTGCGGGAGGGGCCGAGCAGTACTTC
V gene: TRBV11-3; clone size: .; J gene: TRBJ2-1; D gene: .; CDR3 protein: CASSFSQGENEQFF; CDR3 DNA: TGTGCCAGCAGCTTTAGCCAGGGCGAGAATGAGCAGTTCTTC
V gene: TRBV7-9; clone size: .; J gene: TRBJ1-3; D gene: TRBD1; CDR3 protein: CASSGPGQGSLSGNTIYF; CDR3 DNA: TGTGCCAGCAGCGGACCGGGACAGGGCTCTCTCTCTGGAAACACCATATATTTT
V gene: TRBV2; clone size: .; J gene: TRBJ2-3; D gene: .; CDR3 protein: CASSEVGERTSTDTQYF; CDR3 DNA: TGTGCCAGCAGTGAGGTTGGGGAGCGTACTAGCACAGATACGCAGTATTTT
V gene: TRBV12-5; clone size: once; J gene: TRBJ2-3; D gene: .; CDR3 protein: CASGRTGEVTDTQYF; CDR3 DNA: TGTGCTAGTGGTCGAACAGGGGAGGTCACAGATACGCAGTATTTT
V gene: TRBV6-4; clone size: .; J gene: TRBJ2-3; D gene: TRBD1; CDR3 protein: CASSEDRGTDTQYF; CDR3 DNA: TGTGCCAGCAGCGAGGACAGGGGTACAGATACGCAGTATTTT
V gene: TRBV28; clone size: .; J gene: TRBJ1-1; D gene: .; CDR3 protein: CASYLVGGRSLNTEAFF; CDR3 DNA: TGTGCCAGCTACCTGGTCGGGGGTAGGTCCCTGAACACTGAAGCTTTCTTT
V gene: TRBV11-2; clone size: few; J gene: TRBJ2-2; D gene: .; CDR3 protein: CASSPLEGGGTGELFF; CDR3 DNA: TGTGCCAGCAGTCCCCTGGAGGGAGGCGGAACCGGGGAGCTGTTTTTT
V gene: TRBV15; clone size: few; J gene: TRBJ1-5; D gene: .; CDR3 protein: CATSREVRNQPQHF; CDR3 DNA: TGTGCCACCAGCAGAGAGGTGAGGAATCAGCCCCAGCATTTT